These T cell receptor beta chains were read from a single sample in a study of T cell changes during pregnancy in multiple sclerosis. Assay used: immunoSEQ multiplex PCR; TCRdb lists only in-frame clones, some missing. The sample records over 70,000 clones, roughly 90% being singletons. The material was peripheral blood, obtained in the first trimester of pregnancy. These receptors were obtained from a female donor in good health, enrolled as a control in a pregnancy study. Each CDR3 is given with its conserved first and last residue. Fields, in order: clone size, V gene, D gene, J gene, CDR3 protein, CDR3 DNA. A D gene is named only where the DNA matches it firmly. Clone size, where shown, is once, few, many, or a class for clones that have expanded.

clone_size: .; v_call: TRBV11-2; d_call: TRBD2; j_call: TRBJ2-5; cdr3_aa: CASSWAGEETQYF; cdr3_nt: TGTGCCAGCAGCTGGGCGGGGGAAGAGACCCAGTACTTC
clone_size: .; v_call: TRBV5-6; d_call: TRBD2; j_call: TRBJ2-7; cdr3_aa: CASSPTTSGRPYEQYF; cdr3_nt: TGTGCCAGCAGCCCCACGACTAGCGGGAGACCCTACGAGCAGTACTTC
clone_size: .; v_call: TRBV6-5; d_call: .; j_call: TRBJ1-1; cdr3_aa: CASSATENTEAFF; cdr3_nt: TGTGCCAGCAGTGCTACTGAGAACACTGAAGCTTTCTTT
clone_size: .; v_call: TRBV29-1; d_call: .; j_call: TRBJ2-3; cdr3_aa: CSVGPRPSTDTQYF; cdr3_nt: TGCAGCGTTGGTCCTAGACCTAGCACAGATACGCAGTATTTT
clone_size: .; v_call: TRBV5-4; d_call: TRBD1; j_call: TRBJ1-3; cdr3_aa: CASSSGTGPYSGNTIYF; cdr3_nt: TGTGCCAGCAGCTCCGGGACAGGTCCCTACTCTGGAAACACCATATATTTT
clone_size: .; v_call: TRBV5-6; d_call: .; j_call: TRBJ2-1; cdr3_aa: CASTIGGNRGDNEQFF; cdr3_nt: TGTGCCAGCACCATTGGGGGGAACAGGGGCGACAATGAGCAGTTCTTC
clone_size: .; v_call: TRBV11-3; d_call: TRBD2; j_call: TRBJ2-2; cdr3_aa: CASSLAASGTGELFF; cdr3_nt: TGTGCCAGCAGCTTAGCGGCTAGCGGGACCGGGGAGCTGTTTTTT
clone_size: .; v_call: TRBV6-1; d_call: .; j_call: TRBJ2-1; cdr3_aa: CASFELAYNEQFF; cdr3_nt: TGTGCCAGCTTTGAACTAGCCTACAATGAGCAGTTCTTC
clone_size: .; v_call: TRBV6-4; d_call: .; j_call: TRBJ1-2; cdr3_aa: CASSDQGNYGYTF; cdr3_nt: TGTGCCAGCAGTGATCAGGGCAACTATGGCTACACCTTC
clone_size: once; v_call: TRBV5-1; d_call: .; j_call: TRBJ2-7; cdr3_aa: CASSLVGGGTYEQYF; cdr3_nt: TGCGCCAGCAGCCTCGTTGGAGGTGGTACCTACGAGCAGTACTTC
clone_size: .; v_call: TRBV4-2; d_call: .; j_call: TRBJ2-7; cdr3_aa: CASSQEFGLPNYEQYF; cdr3_nt: TGTGCCAGCAGCCAAGAATTCGGACTGCCTAACTACGAGCAGTACTTC
clone_size: once; v_call: TRBV23-1; d_call: TRBD1; j_call: TRBJ2-5; cdr3_aa: CASGSRQGSGETQYF; cdr3_nt: TGCGCCAGCGGGTCCCGACAGGGCTCGGGAGAGACCCAGTACTTC
clone_size: .; v_call: TRBV6-5; d_call: .; j_call: TRBJ2-1; cdr3_aa: CASSPGGNENEQFF; cdr3_nt: TGTGCCAGCAGCCCCGGCGGGAATGAGAATGAGCAGTTCTTC
clone_size: .; v_call: TRBV5-1; d_call: .; j_call: TRBJ2-2; cdr3_aa: CASSVGVTGELFF; cdr3_nt: TGCGCCAGCAGCGTCGGGGTCACCGGGGAGCTGTTTTTT
clone_size: .; v_call: TRBV27; d_call: TRBD1; j_call: TRBJ2-1; cdr3_aa: CASSSSDRVVPYNEQFF; cdr3_nt: TGTGCCAGCAGTTCCTCCGACAGGGTGGTCCCCTACAATGAGCAGTTCTTC
clone_size: .; v_call: TRBV6-5; d_call: TRBD1; j_call: TRBJ1-2; cdr3_aa: CASSYGTGEGYTF; cdr3_nt: TGTGCCAGCAGTTACGGGACAGGGGAGGGCTACACCTTC
clone_size: .; v_call: TRBV25-1; d_call: .; j_call: TRBJ2-4; cdr3_aa: CASSTIVAAKNIQYF; cdr3_nt: TGTGCCAGCAGCACCATCGTGGCAGCCAAAAACATTCAGTACTTC
clone_size: .; v_call: TRBV4-1; d_call: TRBD2; j_call: TRBJ2-2; cdr3_aa: CASSQVRLASGRRAGELFF; cdr3_nt: TGCGCCAGCAGCCAAGTCCGCTTGGCTAGCGGGAGGAGGGCCGGGGAGCTGTTTTTT
clone_size: .; v_call: TRBV5-1; d_call: TRBD2; j_call: TRBJ2-7; cdr3_aa: CASSLDGAGVGAAQYF; cdr3_nt: TGCGCCAGCAGCTTAGATGGGGCGGGAGTTGGAGCTGCGCAGTACTTC
clone_size: .; v_call: TRBV18; d_call: TRBD1; j_call: TRBJ2-2; cdr3_aa: CASSPPGQGDPTGELFF; cdr3_nt: TGTGCCAGCTCACCACCGGGACAGGGGGACCCCACCGGGGAGCTGTTTTTT
clone_size: .; v_call: TRBV7-9; d_call: .; j_call: TRBJ2-1; cdr3_aa: CASSFSGVPSYNEQFF; cdr3_nt: TGTGCCAGCAGCTTTAGCGGAGTACCATCCTACAATGAGCAGTTCTTC
clone_size: once; v_call: TRBV27; d_call: TRBD2; j_call: TRBJ2-7; cdr3_aa: CASSLGLAFSYEQYF; cdr3_nt: TGTGCCAGCAGTTTAGGACTAGCGTTCTCCTACGAGCAGTACTTC
clone_size: .; v_call: TRBV27; d_call: .; j_call: TRBJ2-3; cdr3_aa: CASSFGEGGTQYF; cdr3_nt: TGTGCCAGCAGTTTCGGCGAAGGAGGTACGCAGTATTTT
clone_size: .; v_call: TRBV5-1; d_call: .; j_call: TRBJ2-1; cdr3_aa: CASSFYQGNEQFF; cdr3_nt: TGCGCCAGCAGCTTCTATCAGGGGAATGAGCAGTTCTTC
clone_size: .; v_call: TRBV7-2; d_call: TRBD2; j_call: TRBJ2-7; cdr3_aa: CASSQRGRDYEQYF; cdr3_nt: TGTGCCAGCAGCCAACGAGGGAGGGATTACGAGCAGTACTTC
clone_size: .; v_call: TRBV18; d_call: TRBD1; j_call: TRBJ1-1; cdr3_aa: CASSQTGTAYLMNTEAFF; cdr3_nt: TGTGCCAGCTCACAGACCGGGACAGCGTACCTTATGAACACTGAAGCTTTCTTT
clone_size: .; v_call: TRBV27; d_call: TRBD2; j_call: TRBJ2-7; cdr3_aa: CASSGGGALYEQYF; cdr3_nt: TGTGCCAGCAGTGGGGGGGGTGCACTTTACGAGCAGTACTTC
clone_size: once; v_call: TRBV7-9; d_call: .; j_call: TRBJ2-3; cdr3_aa: CASSLSDFTDTQYF; cdr3_nt: TGTGCCAGCAGCTTAAGCGATTTTACAGATACGCAGTATTTT
clone_size: .; v_call: TRBV28; d_call: .; j_call: TRBJ2-5; cdr3_aa: CASSFVPGDQETQYF; cdr3_nt: TGTGCCAGCAGTTTTGTCCCAGGGGATCAAGAGACCCAGTACTTC
clone_size: .; v_call: TRBV6-1; d_call: TRBD1; j_call: TRBJ2-7; cdr3_aa: CASSEANAGQVHQQYF; cdr3_nt: TGTGCCAGCAGTGAAGCGAACGCGGGACAGGTTCATCAGCAGTACTTC
clone_size: .; v_call: TRBV7-2; d_call: TRBD1; j_call: TRBJ2-2; cdr3_aa: CASSLFGGQGYTGELFF; cdr3_nt: TGTGCCAGCAGCTTATTCGGTGGACAGGGGTACACCGGGGAGCTGTTTTTT
clone_size: .; v_call: TRBV6-4; d_call: .; j_call: TRBJ2-6; cdr3_aa: CASSDSGQGSSGANVLTF; cdr3_nt: TGTGCCAGCAGTGACTCGGGGCAGGGGAGCTCTGGGGCCAACGTCCTGACTTTC
clone_size: once; v_call: TRBV30; d_call: .; j_call: TRBJ2-7; cdr3_aa: CAWSVGGGYEQYF; cdr3_nt: TGTGCCTGGAGTGTCGGGGGAGGCTACGAGCAGTACTTC
clone_size: .; v_call: TRBV7-2; d_call: TRBD1; j_call: TRBJ1-1; cdr3_aa: CASRRQGAENTEAFF; cdr3_nt: TGTGCCAGCAGGAGACAGGGGGCGGAGAACACTGAAGCTTTCTTT
clone_size: .; v_call: TRBV2; d_call: .; j_call: TRBJ2-3; cdr3_aa: CASGAVTSTDTQYF; cdr3_nt: TGTGCCAGCGGAGCGGTTACTAGCACAGATACGCAGTATTTT
clone_size: .; v_call: TRBV28; d_call: TRBD1; j_call: TRBJ2-5; cdr3_aa: CASPPPTGTGYNGEETQYF; cdr3_nt: TGTGCCAGCCCTCCCCCTACCGGGACAGGGTATAATGGGGAAGAGACCCAGTACTTC
clone_size: .; v_call: TRBV15; d_call: TRBD2; j_call: TRBJ2-2; cdr3_aa: CATSRLLAGAAGELFF; cdr3_nt: TGTGCCACCAGCAGACTTCTAGCGGGAGCCGCCGGGGAGCTGTTTTTT
clone_size: .; v_call: TRBV5-1; d_call: .; j_call: TRBJ2-1; cdr3_aa: CASSFGGKDNEQFF; cdr3_nt: TGCGCCAGCAGCTTCGGCGGGAAGGACAATGAGCAGTTCTTC
clone_size: .; v_call: TRBV28; d_call: TRBD1; j_call: TRBJ2-3; cdr3_aa: CASSPRTGGRPLRDTQYF; cdr3_nt: TGTGCCAGCAGTCCCCGGACAGGGGGCCGACCGCTGAGAGATACGCAGTATTTT
clone_size: .; v_call: TRBV4-2; d_call: TRBD2; j_call: TRBJ2-1; cdr3_aa: CASSQDLAERGTQFF; cdr3_nt: TGTGCCAGCAGCCAAGATCTAGCGGAGCGCGGCACGCAGTTCTTC